Presented here are 32 T cell receptor beta chains from one specimen sequenced in a study of blood T cell repertoires in COVID-19. Clones were read by immunoSEQ multiplex PCR, and TCRdb kept only the in-frame ones, dropping some. This table has more than 85,000 clones, about four fifths appearing once. Sequences were obtained from peripheral blood. The receptors shown here come from a woman aged 70 to 79 with acute or convalescent COVID-19.

V gene TRBV11-2 combines with J gene TRBJ2-1, with 11 bases aligning to TRBD2. Trimming removed 5 bases from V and 8 bases from J; junction bases left unmatched: 8. The germline CDR1 and CDR2 sequences are SGHAT and FQNNGV. This CDR3 has 15 amino acids. The CDR3 DNA reads TGTGCCAGCAGCCGACTAGCGGGATTGGTCTATGAGCAGTTCTTC. Amino acid sequence: CASSRLAGLVYEQFF. The variable domain in full, with the rest retrieved from reference TRBV11-2 and TRBJ2-1, is EAGVAQSPRYKIIEKRQSVAFWCNPISGHATLYWYQQILGQGPKLLIQFQNNGVVDDSQLPKDRFSAERLKGVDSTLKIQPAKLEDSAVYLCASSRLAGLVYEQFFGPGTRLTVL.

This chain joins TRBV28 and TRBJ1-1, with TRBD1 identical over 9 bases. The V gene's germline CDR1 is MDHEN and CDR2 SYDVKM. J gave up 5 bases and V 8 bases, and 9 bases lay outside the gene matches. The CDR3 length is 14 residues. DNA of the CDR3: TGTGCCAGCCCCCGGGACAGGGAGGGAACTGAAGCTTTCTTT. It codes for CASPRDREGTEAFF.

The chain has TRBV12-3 or TRBV12-4 and TRBJ1-1; 7 bases match TRBD1. The CDR3 length is 12 residues. V was pared by 7 bases and J by 5 bases, with 4 bases of the junction left unmatched. The CDR3: CASNRGLTEAFF. CDR3 DNA: TGTGCCAGCAATAGGGGGCTGACTGAAGCTTTCTTT.

The chain employs TRBV6-5 and TRBJ2-7; TRBD2 matches at 10 bases. This CDR3 has 13 amino acids. Losses at the gene ends were 8 bases for V and 6 bases for J; bases not matched to a gene: 7. Germline-derived CDR1 and CDR2 are MNHEY and SVGAGI. CDR3 bases: TGTGCCAGCGCAGCGGGGGGGGCAGGCGAGCAGTACTTC. Residues: CASAAGGAGEQYF.

This chain links TRBV4-1 with TRBJ1-2, with 9 bases identical to TRBD1. The CDR3 contains 16 residues. Germline lookup yields CDR1 MGHRA and CDR2 YSYEKL. With 0 bases clipped from V and 3 bases from J, the junction kept 5 bases outside the gene matches. In DNA form, the CDR3 reads TGCGCCAGCAGCCAAGATCGGGGACAGGGCTACTATGGCTACACCTTC. Translating gives CASSQDRGQGYYGYTF.

The sample holds a few counts of this clone. The chain joins TRBV5-6 to TRBJ2-7; 10 bases match TRBD2. CDR1 is SGHDT, CDR2 YYEEEE, per germline. J was trimmed by 0 bases and V by 5 bases; bases with no gene match: 8. The CDR3 is 16 amino acids. CDR3 amino acids: CASSPTLAGHSYEQYF. CDR3 in DNA: TGTGCCAGCAGTCCAACACTAGCGGGGCACTCCTACGAGCAGTACTTC.

The chain uses TRBV15 and TRBJ1-1; 8 nucleotides line up with TRBD1. The germline V gene encodes CDR1 LNHNV and CDR2 YYDKDF (reference sequence). J lost 7 bases, V lost 9 bases, and 13 bases had no gene match. The CDR3 is made up of 14 amino acids. In DNA form, the CDR3 reads TGTGCCACTAGACCGGACAGGGCCCGCCGTGAAGCTTTCTTT. Amino acids: CATRPDRARREAFF. The full variable domain, in which reference TRBV15 and TRBJ1-1 provide the parts outside the CDR3, is DAMVIQNPRYQVTQFGKPVTLSCSQTLNHNVMYWYQQKSSQAPKLLFHYYDKDFNNEADTPDNFQSRRPNTSFCFLDIRSPGLGDTAMYLCATRPDRARREAFFGQGTRLTVV.

Worth noting for this clone: At one of its ends the junction is not consistent with the germline gene, which may arise from a read error. The V gene is TRBV7-7, the J gene TRBJ2-3; tentative D call: TRBD2 (7 bases). The CDR3 spans 16 residues. CDR1 is SSHAT, CDR2 FNYEAQ, per germline (reference sequence). CDR3 sequence reads: CASSLGGGAGTDTQYF. The CDR3 nucleotides read TGTGCTAGCAGCTTAGGGGGGGGAGCCGGCACAGATACGCAGTATTTT. The full variable domain, with the rest looked up from reference TRBV7-7 and TRBJ2-3, is GAGVSQSPRYKVTKRGQDVTLRCDPISSHATLYWYQQALGQGPEFLTYFNYEAQPDKSGLPSDRFSAERPEGSISTLTIQRTEQRDSAMYRCASSLGGGAGTDTQYFGPGTRLTVL.

The V and J genes are TRBV3-1 (or the pseudogene TRBV3-2) and TRBJ1-6, with 7 nucleotides matching TRBD1. The germline V gene encodes CDR1 LGHDT and CDR2 YNNKEL (reference sequence). This CDR3 is 18 amino acids long. V shed 2 bases and J 4 bases; nucleotides not matched to a gene: 11. CDR3 sequence reads: CASSQPWTGWKYNSPLHF. In DNA, the CDR3 is TGTGCCAGCAGCCAACCATGGACAGGTTGGAAATATAATTCACCCCTCCACTTT.

This sequence joins TRBV18 and TRBJ1-1, with D possibly matching TRBD1 (5 bases). Trimming took 1 base from V and 0 from J, leaving 6 bases between them. CDR1 is KGHSH and CDR2 is LQKENI in the germline V gene. This CDR3 comprises 14 residues. CDR3 residues: CASSPQGMNTEAFF. The DNA for the CDR3 is TGTGCCAGCTCACCACAGGGGATGAACACTGAAGCTTTCTTT. Full variable domain (outside the CDR3, taken from reference TRBV18 and TRBJ1-1): NAGVMQNPRHLVRRRGQEARLRCSPMKGHSHVYWYRQLPEEGLKFMVYLQKENIIDESGMPKERFSAEFPKEGPSILRIQQVVRGDSAAYFCASSPQGMNTEAFFGQGTRLTVV.

This chain joins TRBV28 and TRBJ1-1; no clear D. Trimming shortened V by 6 bases and J by 8 bases, and 10 bases separated the two germline ends. Per germline, CDR1 MDHEN and CDR2 SYDVKM. The CDR3 spans 11 residues. The CDR3 protein is CASSWTSEAFF. For the CDR3, the DNA is TGTGCCAGCAGCTGGACTTCCGAAGCTTTCTTT.

The gene calls are TRBV5-8 and TRBJ2-2; 8 bases fit TRBD1. CDR1 and CDR2 (germline): SGHTS, YDEGEE. This CDR3 region has 15 residues. Unmatched junction bases numbered 5, after V lost 0 bases and J lost 7 bases. DNA for the CDR3: TGTGCCAGCAGCTTGGTGGCACAGGGGGACGGGGAGCTGTTTTTT. Translation gives CASSLVAQGDGELFF.

V and J are TRBV2 and TRBJ2-3; D is perhaps TRBD1 (7 bases). CDR1 is SNHLY and CDR2 is FYNNEI in the germline V gene. The germline V and J ends were trimmed by 6 bases and 0 bases, with 13 bases remaining between them. This CDR3 has 15 residues. The chain's CDR3 is CASSGGTVSTDTQYF. The CDR3 nucleotides are TGTGCCAGCAGCGGAGGGACAGTTAGCACAGATACGCAGTATTTT.

The chain carries TRBV19 and TRBJ2-3; TRBD1 agrees at 9 bases. V gave up 3 bases and J gave up 3 bases; unmatched junction bases: 1. CDR1 and CDR2 from the germline V gene are LNHDA and SQIVND (reference sequence). This CDR3 spans 14 amino acids. The CDR3 region is CASSIGTGTDTQYF. DNA for the CDR3: TGTGCCAGTAGTATCGGGACAGGGACAGATACGCAGTATTTT.

The CDR3 sequence: CASSLGPGSYEQYF. DNA of the CDR3: TGTGCCAGCAGCTTAGGACCGGGTTCCTACGAGCAGTACTTC. The V and J genes are TRBV11-2 and TRBJ2-7; D gene unclear. Trimming took off 1 base at V and 1 base at J, with 8 bases between the two ends. CDR3 length: 14 residues. Germline V lookup: CDR1 SGHAT, CDR2 FQNNGV.

The genes are TRBV14 and TRBJ2-7; D may be TRBD2 (6 bases). Germline V gene sequence: CDR1 SGHDN, CDR2 FVKESK. Trimming took 8 bases from V and 3 from J, leaving 8 bases between them. This CDR3 is 11 amino acids long. In DNA form, the CDR3 reads TGTGCCAGCGCCGGGGGCTACGAGCAGTACTTC. It encodes CASAGGYEQYF.

On this clone itself: The sample has other DNA sequences that encode this CDR3 too. The V call is TRBV28, the J call TRBJ2-2; D is undetermined. CDR1 MDHEN and CDR2 SYDVKM come from the germline V gene. The CDR3 loop spans 12 amino acids. The ends were cut back, 5 bases at V and 6 bases at J, with 7 bases in the middle. As DNA, the CDR3 is TGTGCCAGCAGTCCCGTCCCCGGGGAGCTGTTTTTT. It yields the protein CASSPVPGELFF.

This clone has only a few counts. The rearrangement uses TRBV5-8 and TRBJ1-2; TRBD1 might be the D (5 bases). The ends were cut back, 2 bases at V and 5 bases at J, with 10 bases in the middle. This CDR3 has 13 amino acids. Germline CDR1 reads SGHTS; CDR2 reads YDEGEE. In DNA form, the CDR3 reads TGTGCCAGCAGCTTTCCCGGGACTTATGGCTACACCTTC. Translated, it gives CASSFPGTYGYTF. The full variable domain, with the rest looked up from reference TRBV5-8 and TRBJ1-2, is EAGVTQSPTHLIKTRGQQATLRCSPISGHTSVYWYQQALGLGLQFLLWYDEGEERNRGNFPPRFSGRQFPNYSSELNVNALELEDSALYLCASSFPGTYGYTFGSGTRLTVV.

J is TRBJ2-4 and V is TRBV20-1; maybe TRBD1 (6 bases). CDR3 length: 16 amino acids. V lost 3 bases and J lost 0, with 15 bases in between. CDR1 and CDR2 from the germline V gene are DFQATT and SNEGSKA (reference sequence). The DNA for the CDR3 is TGCAGTGCTAGTGACGGACAGACAAGAGCCAAAAACATTCAGTACTTC. It is translated as CSASDGQTRAKNIQYF.

This clone showed up just once. The chain combines TRBV11-2 with TRBJ2-3, with D possibly being TRBD2 (5 bases). Germline CDR1 is SGHAT and CDR2 is FQNNGV. The V end lost 0 bases, the J end lost 7 bases, and 20 bases lay between the germline ends. There are 17 residues in the CDR3. The CDR3 nucleotides read TGTGCCAGCAGCTTAGAAGGACTTCCCGGACCTGTGCATACGCAGTATTTT. It yields the protein CASSLEGLPGPVHTQYF. The full variable domain, its missing parts supplied by reference TRBV11-2 and TRBJ2-3, is EAGVAQSPRYKIIEKRQSVAFWCNPISGHATLYWYQQILGQGPKLLIQFQNNGVVDDSQLPKDRFSAERLKGVDSTLKIQPAKLEDSAVYLCASSLEGLPGPVHTQYFGPGTRLTVL.

The chain couples TRBV27 to TRBJ2-7; TRBD2 matches at 14 bases. After removal of 5 bases from V and 4 bases from J, the junction contained 16 bases not matched to a gene. CDR1 and CDR2 from the germline V gene are MNHEY and SMNVEV (reference sequence). The CDR3 is 19 residues long. DNA of the CDR3: TGTGCCAGCAGTCTGGGGACTAGCGGGAGTTCCCCTCTTTGGTACGAGCAGTACTTC. Translated, it gives CASSLGTSGSSPLWYEQYF.

The V call is TRBV29-1, the J call TRBJ1-2; D is perhaps TRBD1 (5 bases). The length of the CDR3 is 16 residues. Germline CDR1 and CDR2: SQVTM and ANQGSEA. Between the trimmed V and J ends, which lost 2 bases and 3 bases, there was a span of 19 bases. This CDR3 reads CSVESGFSDFDYGYTF. CDR3 DNA sequence: TGCAGCGTTGAATCAGGGTTTAGTGATTTCGACTATGGCTACACCTTC.

The J gene is TRBJ1-1, the V gene TRBV7-2; 8 nucleotides align to TRBD1. The length of the CDR3 is 14 residues. V was pared by 5 bases and J by 3 bases, with 5 bases of the junction left unmatched. Germline lookup yields CDR1 SGHTA and CDR2 FQGNSA. The DNA of the CDR3 is TGTGCCAGCAGCCTGAGACAGGGGCACACTGAAGCTTTCTTT. Translation: CASSLRQGHTEAFF. Based on the CDR3 plus reference TRBV7-2 and TRBJ1-1, the full variable domain is GAGVSQSPSNKVTEKGKDVELRCDPISGHTALYWYRQSLGQGLEFLIYFQGNSAPDKSGLPSDRFSAERTGGSVSTLTIQRTQQEDSAVYLCASSLRQGHTEAFFGQGTRLTVV.

The chain is built from TRBV6-5 and TRBJ2-1; 8 positions match TRBD2. Looked up from germline, CDR1 is MNHEY and CDR2 is SVGAGI. This CDR3 contains 12 residues. Unmatched junction bases numbered 1, after V lost 2 bases and J lost 10 bases. Here the CDR3 DNA reads TGTGCCAGCAGTTACCGGGGGGGCGAGCAGTTCTTC. Its protein product is CASSYRGGEQFF.

The V gene is TRBV27, the J gene TRBJ1-2, with 9 bases fitting TRBD1. The germline CDR1 and CDR2 sequences are MNHEY and SMNVEV (reference sequence). The length of the CDR3 is 13 residues. Unmatched junction bases numbered 5, after V lost 5 bases and J lost 7 bases. CDR3 loop: CASSGSDRGGYTF. The CDR3 nucleotides read TGTGCCAGCAGTGGGTCGGACAGGGGTGGCTACACCTTC.

The genes are TRBV7-2 and TRBJ2-7, with 7 bases aligning to TRBD2. The germline gives CDR1 SGHTA, CDR2 FQGNSA. The CDR3 has 14 amino acids. V was pared by 4 bases and J by 4 bases, with 7 bases of the junction left unmatched. DNA of the CDR3: TGTGCCAGCAGCTCAGGACTAGGGCTTTACGAGCAGTACTTC. Protein: CASSSGLGLYEQYF.

The chain recombines TRBV19 with TRBJ1-2; D not resolved. CDR1 is LNHDA, CDR2 SQIVND, per germline (reference sequence). CDR3 length: 12 residues. V lost 7 bases to trimming and J lost 2 bases, with 8 bases between them. The CDR3 nucleotides are TGTGCCAGTAACTACGGAAACTATGGCTACACCTTC. It translates to CASNYGNYGYTF.

The J gene is TRBJ2-1, the V gene TRBV25-1; 7 bases agree with TRBD2. V lost 11 bases to trimming and J lost 6 bases; unmatched junction nucleotides: 13. The CDR3 sequence is 14 residues long. Germline V gene lookup returns CDR1 MGHDK and CDR2 SYGVNS. CDR3 bases: TGTGCCTCCGCGGGGAGGGCAGGTAGCAATGAGCAGTTCTTC. Translating gives CASAGRAGSNEQFF.

This clone was seen at least ten times. CDR3 sequence: CASSVDPGADTQYF. The CDR3 nucleotides read TGTGCCAGCAGCGTAGACCCCGGGGCAGATACGCAGTATTTT. This rearrangement joins TRBV9 to TRBJ2-3; TRBD2 is a possible D gene (5 bases). The CDR3 is made up of 14 amino acids. The V gene's germline CDR1 is SGDLS and CDR2 YYNGEE. Trimming removed 0 bases at V and 4 bases at J, with 9 bases between.

The chain uses TRBV28 and TRBJ2-1, with D possibly TRBD2 on 5 matching bases. V gave up 7 bases and J gave up 0 bases, with 16 bases separating them. Per the germline V gene, CDR1 is MDHEN and CDR2 is SYDVKM. CDR3 length: 16 amino acids. CDR3 DNA: TGTGCCAGCACCACACCTGGCGGGCTCTCCTACAATGAGCAGTTCTTC. Amino acid sequence: CASTTPGGLSYNEQFF.

The rearrangement links TRBV5-1 to TRBJ2-1; 10 bases agree with TRBD2. There are 15 residues in the CDR3. Germline V gene lookup returns CDR1 SGHRS and CDR2 YFSETQ. J gave up 5 bases and V 4 bases, and 6 bases lay outside the gene matches. The CDR3 loop is CASSPAGGPHNEQFF. CDR3 bases: TGCGCCAGCAGCCCAGCGGGAGGGCCCCACAATGAGCAGTTCTTC.

This clone has just one count. V usage is TRBV11-3 and J usage is TRBJ2-5; D is unclear. V shed 1 base and J shed 5 bases, with 11 bases lying between them. The CDR3 contains 14 residues. Germline V gene sequence: CDR1 SGHNT, CDR2 YENEEA. The CDR3 bases are TGTGCCAGCAGCTTAGTGGTCCCGGGTGAGACCCAGTACTTC. Protein product: CASSLVVPGETQYF. The full variable domain, in which reference TRBV11-3 and TRBJ2-5 provide the parts outside the CDR3, is EAGVVQSPRYKIIEKKQPVAFWCNPISGHNTLYWYLQNLGQGPELLIRYENEEAVDDSQLPKDRFSAERLKGVDSTLKIQPAELGDSAVYLCASSLVVPGETQYFGPGTRLLVL.